This TCR beta chain stems from a study of immune evolution from preneoplasia to lung adenocarcinoma (dated by TCRdb to the early 2020s). For the wider study: HLA loss of heterozygosity was seen in about 7%, 15% and 30% of AIS, MIA and ADC lesions, and in no AAH lesions. The study combined immune gene expression, TCR sequencing and multiplex immunofluorescence to profile immune contexture across lung adenocarcinoma precursors and invasive adenocarcinoma. Resected precursor lesions (AAH, AIS, MIA) and invasive adenocarcinomas were each compared against paired morphologically normal lung tissue. Sample size was based on specimen availability rather than a prior power calculation. The immune data were integrated with whole exome sequencing and methylation data from the same cohort of nodules. In total, the cohort included 53 patients with pulmonary nodules, all of whom underwent surgical resection. The TCR sequencing data were obtained from about 51 patients. According to the study, some 97 samples were used for TCR sequencing. POLYSOLVER was used to infer Class I HLA alleles from exome data, while LOHHLA was used to detect allele-specific HLA loss. On the study overall, not on this receptor specifically: The highest top T cell clone frequencies were observed in normal lung, and a progressive decrease in top T cell clone frequencies appeared to occur from AAH through AIS, MIA and invasive adenocarcinoma. Because every patient came from Japan and China, how well the results apply to Western populations was uncertain. The highest clonality was observed in normal lung, whereas higher T cell density and diversity but lower clonality appeared to be present in later-stage lesions. The findings rested on association rather than direct causation, and larger cohorts with long-term follow-up and longitudinal biopsies were considered necessary. KRAS-mutant nodules showed the highest T cell clonality compared with EGFR-mutant or double wild-type lesions.

TCR beta CDR3 regions were sequenced from DNA using the immunoSEQ hsTCRbeta Kit. As for how the authors treated the data: TCR sequencing data were analysed with the ImmunoSEQ Analyzer. T cell clonality was defined as 1 minus Pielou's evenness computed on productive rearrangements. T cell diversity was measured with the inverse Simpson index on productive templates. T cell density was defined as TCR beta template counts normalized to usable DNA, with usable DNA estimated by amplifying and sequencing housekeeping genes. TCR metrics were compared across histologic stages using two-sided Kruskal-Wallis tests. Sourced from immuneACCESS, this table was stored by TCRdb with only in-frame sequences that have V and J called. A share of the clones is absent; for the studies checked, an unresolved V gene accounts for under half, and the remainder has no known explanation. V, J and clone size reflect that table, while D and trimming were determined from the DNA. The sample has some 7,400 clones on record, roughly 77% of them singletons. The ten biggest clones cover under 9% of the sample.

Points on this clone: Its binding antigen is unknown. No base-level quality is on record; no much larger clone is a single base apart.

Patients underwent resection in Japan or China between the mid-2010s and the late 2010s. Two lung cancer pathologists independently confirmed the histologic diagnosis of each case on H&E slides. Premalignant or tumor cells were enriched for nucleic acid extraction by macro-dissection performed after pathologic assessment. The AllPrep DNA/RNA FFPE Kit was used to isolate DNA from FFPE tissue. V sheds 8 bases and J sheds 0 bases, leaving 7 bases between their ends. As encoded in the germline V gene, CDR1 is SNHLY while CDR2 is FYNNEI. The CDR3, cysteine through phenylalanine, is 13 amino acids long. The sequence is cut down to CDR3 DNA, 39 bases in frame from base 1.

The specimen was FFPE minimally invasive lung adenocarcinoma tissue. Per the publication, the cell subset or site label means: micro-invasive lung adenocarcinoma (MIA). This sequence originates from a person aged 70 to 85 with lung adenocarcinoma. The rearrangement joined TRBV2 to TRBJ2-2; no D gene call is confident. DNA sequence: TGTGCCAGCGGTCGATCGAACACCGGGGAGCTGTTTTTT. Its coded protein is CASGRSNTGELFF.